This entry lists 13 T cell receptor beta chains sequenced from one sample in a study of post-analysis software for immune sequencing data. Findings and caveats of the study: Controls had lower frequencies than patients of a handful of TRBV segments, which included TRBV5-6, TRBV5-1 and TRBV20-1.

The authors incorporated unique molecular identifiers into the TCR beta cDNA libraries. TCRdb independently ran MiXCR on the PCR reads; one entry per CDR3 protein. This sample yields approximately 440,000 distinct CDR3 sequences, of which over 35% are seen a single time; 9% to 14% belongs to the top ten. No antigen has been identified for these receptors. The sequencing sample was made of blood. The receptors were sampled from a girl aged 5 to 17 with multiple sclerosis.

This clonotype was seen more than once but under ten times. This rearrangement joins TRBV7-2 to TRBJ2-7; the match to TRBD2 covers 8 bases. The DNA matches TRBJ2-5 better at its end, which makes the J call doubtful. Germline assignment: CDR1 SGHTA and CDR2 FQGNSA. This CDR3 comprises 15 residues. This CDR3 is CASSLGLAGGATQYF. CDR3 bases: TGTGCCAGCAGCTTAGGTCTAGCGGGTGGAGCGACCCAGTACTTC.

The chain carries TRBV28 and TRBJ2-3; D tentatively reads TRBD1 or TRBD2 (5 bases each). CDR1 MDHEN and CDR2 SYDVKM come from the germline V gene. This CDR3 comprises 13 residues. With 8 bases removed from V and 6 bases from J, the gap between germline ends came to 15 bases. Here the CDR3 reads CASGRGLVDTQYF. CDR3 nucleotides: TGTGCCAGCGGTCGGGGCTTGGTGGATACGCAGTATTTT. The entire variable domain, with the rest obtained from reference TRBV28 and TRBJ2-3, is as follows: DVKVTQSSRYLVKRTGEKVFLECVQDMDHENMFWYRQDPGLGLRLIYFSYDVKMKEKGDIPEGYSVSREKKERFSLILESASTNQTSMYLCASGRGLVDTQYFGPGTRLTVL.

The V gene is TRBV28, the J gene TRBJ1-1; 9 bases fit TRBD1. The CDR3 consists of 17 residues. With V trimmed by 3 bases and J by 3 bases, 11 bases remained unmatched. Germline CDR1 is MDHEN and CDR2 is SYDVKM. The CDR3 spells CASSFLQGAGVDTEAFF. The CDR3 DNA reads as TGTGCCAGCAGTTTCCTACAGGGGGCTGGGGTGGACACTGAAGCTTTCTTT. The complete variable domain, with remaining parts taken from reference TRBV28 and TRBJ1-1, reads DVKVTQSSRYLVKRTGEKVFLECVQDMDHENMFWYRQDPGLGLRLIYFSYDVKMKEKGDIPEGYSVSREKKERFSLILESASTNQTSMYLCASSFLQGAGVDTEAFFGQGTRLTVV.

This chain joins TRBV20-1 and TRBJ2-4, with D unclear. The DNA matches TRBJ2-7 better at its end, which makes the J call doubtful. CDR1 and CDR2 from the germline V gene are DFQATT and SNEGSKA (reference sequence). This CDR3 has 13 residues. DNA for the CDR3: TGCAGTGCTAGTAACGGCCCTCTTGACGAGCAGTACTTC. Its translation is CSASNGPLDEQYF.

The rearrangement links TRBV5-6 to TRBJ2-7; D possibly corresponds to TRBD2 (5 bases). CDR1 SGHDT and CDR2 YYEEEE come from the germline V gene. The germline V and J ends were trimmed by 6 bases and 3 bases, with 13 bases remaining between them. The CDR3 spans 13 residues. In DNA form, the CDR3 reads TGTGCCAGCATCAAACGGGGTTACTACGAGCAGTACTTC. It specifies CASIKRGYYEQYF. Full variable domain (rest looked up from reference TRBV5-6 and TRBJ2-7): DAGVTQSPTHLIKTRGQQVTLRCSPKSGHDTVSWYQQALGQGPQFIFQYYEEEERQRGNFPDRFSGHQFPNYSSELNVNALLLGDSALYLCASIKRGYYEQYFGPGTRLTVT.

This rearrangement joins TRBV7-2 to TRBJ2-7; 10 bases line up with TRBD1. Trimming removed 1 base from V and 3 bases from J; junction bases left unmatched: 9. This CDR3 is built from 17 residues. CDR1 SGHTA and CDR2 FQGNSA come from the germline V gene. The DNA of the CDR3 is TGTGCCAGCAGCTTAGTAGGTGGGGGGGACAGGGGCTACGAGCAGTACTTC. Protein product: CASSLVGGGDRGYEQYF.

The chain's CDR3 is CASSETRQERYF. The CDR3 coding sequence is TGTGCCAGCAGTGAAACACGACAGGAGAGGTACTTC. The V gene is TRBV25-1, the J gene TRBJ2-5, with D maybe TRBD1 (6 bases). There are 12 residues in the CDR3. The V gene's germline CDR1 is MGHDK and CDR2 SYGVNS. Deletions cut 2 bases from V and 13 bases from J, with 14 bases between.

The chain recombines TRBV7-3 with TRBJ2-6; D uncertain. V was pared by 5 bases and J by 2 bases, with 13 bases between. The V gene's germline CDR1 is SGHTA and CDR2 FQGTGA. The CDR3 extends over 16 amino acids. CDR3 bases: TGTGCCAGCAGCCCCCGTATGGGTACTGGGGCCAACGTCCTGACTTTC. It codes for CASSPRMGTGANVLTF.

This clonotype was detected only a few times. The J gene is TRBJ2-3, the V gene TRBV4-1, with a tentative D call TRBD2 (7 bases). This CDR3 region has 18 residues. Germline V gives CDR1 MGHRA, CDR2 YSYEKL. The V and J ends lost 1 base and 2 bases respectively, with 19 bases between them. CDR3 loop: CASSQVGASRGVTDTQYF. In nucleotides, the CDR3 is TGCGCCAGCAGCCAAGTGGGGGCCAGTCGGGGGGTCACAGATACGCAGTATTTT.

The gene calls are TRBV12-3 or TRBV12-4 and TRBJ2-5; 7 bases agree with TRBD1. The CDR3 extends over 13 amino acids. V lost 5 bases, J lost 5 bases, and 5 bases stayed unmatched. The CDR3 sequence is CASSQGGRETQYF. The CDR3 nucleotides read TGTGCCAGCAGTCAAGGGGGCAGGGAGACCCAGTACTTC.

This clonotype was observed a few times. V usage is TRBV27 and J usage is TRBJ2-1, with 7 bases fitting TRBD2. V trimming: 8 bases; J trimming: 6 bases; junction bases outside the gene matches: 4. Germline CDR1 MNHEY, CDR2 SMNVEV (reference sequence). This CDR3 has 12 residues. In DNA form, the CDR3 reads TGTGCCAGCGCATGGGGGGGCAATGAGCAGTTCTTC. Protein sequence: CASAWGGNEQFF.

The chain has TRBV12-3 or TRBV12-4 and TRBJ2-1, with 8 positions matching TRBD2. CDR3 length equals 14 residues. The junction had 6 bases not matched to a gene; V was cut back by 11 bases and J by 0 bases. CDR3 region: CASAGGPSYNEQFF. The CDR3 DNA is TGTGCCTCGGCGGGGGGCCCCTCCTACAATGAGCAGTTCTTC.

The chain links TRBV12-3 or TRBV12-4 to TRBJ1-5; D unclear. Trimming left V 4 bases short and J 1 base short, with 11 bases between. The CDR3 runs to 15 residues. CDR3: CASSSTGPSNQPQHF. The CDR3 DNA is TGTGCCAGCAGTTCAACTGGCCCGAGCAATCAGCCCCAGCATTTT.